This note documents a single TCR beta chain sequence. The germline V gene encodes CDR1 MRHNA and CDR2 SNTAGT. This CDR3 contains 15 residues. J was trimmed by 8 bases and V by 3 bases; bases with no gene match: 8. This entry belongs to a study of T cell changes during pregnancy in multiple sclerosis. Assay: immunoSEQ multiplex PCR; the TCRdb copy retains only in-frame clones and omits some. The sample lists some 60,000 clones, about nine tenths seen once, with approximately 2.1% in the top ten. The chain is built from TRBV6-4 and TRBJ2-1; 9 bases are a match to TRBD2. This receptor was taken from a female donor in good health, enrolled as a control in a pregnancy study. The source material was peripheral blood, sampled in the first trimester of pregnancy. The CDR3 coding sequence is TGTGCCAGCAGTGAGGTTGGCGGGGGGGGCGATGAGCAGTTCTTC. Encoded protein: CASSEVGGGGDEQFF.